This T cell receptor (beta chain) was captured by sequencing in a study of graft-versus-host responses after intestinal transplantation. About the study: Among the recipients, transplants were multivisceral, liver-intestinal, or isolated intestinal.

The CDR3 extends over 13 amino acids. V shed 6 bases and J shed 4 bases, with 11 bases lying between them. Germline-derived CDR1 and CDR2 are MNHEY and SMNVEV (reference sequence). Worth noting for this clone: Its target is unknown.

The repertoire was sequenced with immunoSEQ multiplex PCR; TCRdb's copy has only in-frame clones and lacks some. Of around 110,000 clones in the sample, around nine tenths were seen once. This clonotype originated in a human donor who received an intestinal transplant. V usage is TRBV27 and J usage is TRBJ2-3; D perhaps matches TRBD2 (6 bases). The material was unstimulated CD4+ T cells sorted from spleen or lymph node cells, obtained before intestinal transplant. The CDR3 DNA reads TGTGCCAGCAGCCCTACTAGCTCAGATACGCAGTATTTT. It specifies CASSPTSSDTQYF.